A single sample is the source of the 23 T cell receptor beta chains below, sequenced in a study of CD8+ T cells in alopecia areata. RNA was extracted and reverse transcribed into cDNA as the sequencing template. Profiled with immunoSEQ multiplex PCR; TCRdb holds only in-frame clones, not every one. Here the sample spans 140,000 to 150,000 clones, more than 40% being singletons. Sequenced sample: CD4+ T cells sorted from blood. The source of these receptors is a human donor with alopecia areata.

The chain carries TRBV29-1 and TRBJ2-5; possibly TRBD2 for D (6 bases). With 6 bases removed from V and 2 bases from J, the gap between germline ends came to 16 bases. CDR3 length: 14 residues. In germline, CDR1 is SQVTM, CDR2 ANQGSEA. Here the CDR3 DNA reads TGCAGCGTCTGGCGAGCGGGTACTCAAGAGACCCAGTACTTC. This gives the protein CSVWRAGTQETQYF.

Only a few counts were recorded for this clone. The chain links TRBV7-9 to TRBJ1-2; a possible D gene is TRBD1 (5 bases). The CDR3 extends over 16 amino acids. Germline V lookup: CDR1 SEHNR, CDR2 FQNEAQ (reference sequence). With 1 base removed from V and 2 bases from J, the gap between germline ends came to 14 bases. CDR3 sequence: CASSLVRRQSNYGYTF. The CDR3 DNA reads TGTGCCAGCAGCTTAGTTAGACGACAGTCCAACTATGGCTACACCTTC.

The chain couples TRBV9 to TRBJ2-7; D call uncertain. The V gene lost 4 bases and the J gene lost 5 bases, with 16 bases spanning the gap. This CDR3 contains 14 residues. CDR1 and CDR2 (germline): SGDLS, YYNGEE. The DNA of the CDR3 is TGTGCCAGCAGCCCCGAGCTTTTGGGGAACGAGCAGTACTTC. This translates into CASSPELLGNEQYF.

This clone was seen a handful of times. CDR3 nucleotide sequence: TGCGCCAGCAGCTTGTCGATTACGAACTACGAGCAGTACTTC. Residues: CASSLSITNYEQYF. This chain joins TRBV5-1 and TRBJ2-7; D is unresolved. There are 14 residues in the CDR3. V shed 1 base and J shed 3 bases, with 11 bases lying between them. The germline V gene encodes CDR1 SGHRS and CDR2 YFSETQ.

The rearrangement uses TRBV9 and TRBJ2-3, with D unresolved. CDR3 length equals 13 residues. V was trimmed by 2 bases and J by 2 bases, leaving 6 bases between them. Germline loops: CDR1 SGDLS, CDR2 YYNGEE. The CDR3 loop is CASSVSYTDTQYF. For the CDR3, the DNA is TGTGCCAGCAGCGTCTCATACACAGATACGCAGTATTTT. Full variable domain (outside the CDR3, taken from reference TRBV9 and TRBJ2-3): DSGVTQTPKHLITATGQRVTLRCSPRSGDLSVYWYQQSLDQGLQFLIQYYNGEERAKGNILERFSAQQFPDLHSELNLSSLELGDSALYFCASSVSYTDTQYFGPGTRLTVL.

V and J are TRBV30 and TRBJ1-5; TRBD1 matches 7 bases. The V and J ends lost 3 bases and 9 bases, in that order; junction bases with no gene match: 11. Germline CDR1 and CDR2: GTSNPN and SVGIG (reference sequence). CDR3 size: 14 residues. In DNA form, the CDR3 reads TGTGCCTGGAGCCCCGGGGAGGGGGCCATGCCCCAGCATTTT. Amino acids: CAWSPGEGAMPQHF.

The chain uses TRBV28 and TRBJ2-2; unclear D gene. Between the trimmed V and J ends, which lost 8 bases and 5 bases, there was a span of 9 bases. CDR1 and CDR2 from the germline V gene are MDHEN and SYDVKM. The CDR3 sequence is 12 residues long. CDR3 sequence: CASGVGTGELFF. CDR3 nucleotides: TGTGCCAGCGGAGTGGGGACCGGGGAGCTGTTTTTT.

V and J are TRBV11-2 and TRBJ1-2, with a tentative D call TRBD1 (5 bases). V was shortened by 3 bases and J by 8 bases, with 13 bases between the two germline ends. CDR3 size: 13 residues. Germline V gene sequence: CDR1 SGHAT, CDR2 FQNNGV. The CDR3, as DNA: TGTGCCAGCAGCTTGGGACGGCTTTGGGGCTACACCTTC. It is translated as CASSLGRLWGYTF.

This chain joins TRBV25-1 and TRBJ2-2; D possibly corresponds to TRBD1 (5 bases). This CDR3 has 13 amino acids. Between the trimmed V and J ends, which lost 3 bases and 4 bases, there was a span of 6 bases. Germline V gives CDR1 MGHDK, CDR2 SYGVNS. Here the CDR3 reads CASSDRVTGELFF. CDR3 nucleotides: TGTGCCAGCAGTGACAGGGTCACCGGGGAGCTGTTTTTT.

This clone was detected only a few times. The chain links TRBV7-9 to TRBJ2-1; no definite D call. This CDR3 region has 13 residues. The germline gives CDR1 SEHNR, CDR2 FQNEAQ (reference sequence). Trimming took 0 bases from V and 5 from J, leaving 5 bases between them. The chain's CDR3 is CASSLAPNNEQFF. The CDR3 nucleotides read TGTGCCAGCAGCTTAGCACCCAACAATGAGCAGTTCTTC.

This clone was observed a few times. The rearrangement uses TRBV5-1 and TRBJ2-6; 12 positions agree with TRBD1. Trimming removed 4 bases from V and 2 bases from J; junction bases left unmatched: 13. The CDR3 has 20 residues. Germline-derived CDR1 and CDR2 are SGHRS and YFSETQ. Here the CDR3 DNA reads TGCGCCAGCAGCCCCAATCCCCCGGGACAGGGGGCGCCTGGGGCCAACGTCCTGACTTTC. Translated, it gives CASSPNPPGQGAPGANVLTF.

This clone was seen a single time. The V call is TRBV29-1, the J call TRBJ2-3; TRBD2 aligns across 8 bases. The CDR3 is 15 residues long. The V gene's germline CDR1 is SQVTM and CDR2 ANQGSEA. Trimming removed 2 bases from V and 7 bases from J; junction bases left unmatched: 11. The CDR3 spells CSVELSGRVGNTQYF. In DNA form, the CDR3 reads TGCAGCGTTGAATTAAGCGGGAGAGTGGGGAATACGCAGTATTTT.

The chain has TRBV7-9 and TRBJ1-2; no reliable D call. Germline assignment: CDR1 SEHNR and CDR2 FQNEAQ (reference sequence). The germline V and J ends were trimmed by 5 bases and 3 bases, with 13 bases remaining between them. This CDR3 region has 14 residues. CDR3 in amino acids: CASSLGGGHYGYTF. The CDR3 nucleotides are TGTGCCAGCAGCCTCGGTGGAGGACACTATGGCTACACCTTC.

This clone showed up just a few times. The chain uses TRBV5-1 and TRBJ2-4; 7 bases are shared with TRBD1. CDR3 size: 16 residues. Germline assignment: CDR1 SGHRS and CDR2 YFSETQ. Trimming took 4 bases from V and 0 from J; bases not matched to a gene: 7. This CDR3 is CASSNTGVGAKNIQYF. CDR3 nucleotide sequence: TGCGCCAGCAGCAACACAGGGGTGGGAGCCAAAAACATTCAGTACTTC. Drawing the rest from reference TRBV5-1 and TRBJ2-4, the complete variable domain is KAGVTQTPRYLIKTRGQQVTLSCSPISGHRSVSWYQQTPGQGLQFLFEYFSETQRNKGNFPGRFSGRQFSNSRSEMNVSTLELGDSALYLCASSNTGVGAKNIQYFGAGTRLSVL.

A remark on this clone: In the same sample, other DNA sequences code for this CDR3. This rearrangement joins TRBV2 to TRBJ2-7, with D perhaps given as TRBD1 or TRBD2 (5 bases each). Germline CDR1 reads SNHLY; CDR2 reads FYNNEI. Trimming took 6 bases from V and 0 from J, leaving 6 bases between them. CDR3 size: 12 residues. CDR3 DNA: TGTGCCAGCAGGGGGGACTCCTACGAGCAGTACTTC. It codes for CASRGDSYEQYF.

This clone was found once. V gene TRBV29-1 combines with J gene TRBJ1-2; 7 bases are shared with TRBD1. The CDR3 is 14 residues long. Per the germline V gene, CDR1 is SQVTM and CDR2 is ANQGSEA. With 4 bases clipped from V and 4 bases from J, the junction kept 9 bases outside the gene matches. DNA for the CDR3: TGCAGCGTTGTGTCTAAAGGGACAGCCTATGGCTACACCTTC. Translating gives CSVVSKGTAYGYTF.

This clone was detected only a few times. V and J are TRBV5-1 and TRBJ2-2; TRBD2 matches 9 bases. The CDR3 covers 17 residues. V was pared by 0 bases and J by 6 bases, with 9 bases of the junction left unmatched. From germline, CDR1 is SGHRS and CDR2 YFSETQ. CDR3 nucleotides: TGCGCCAGCAGCTTGGCGGTGATAGCGGGAGACCCCGGGGAGCTGTTTTTT. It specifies CASSLAVIAGDPGELFF.

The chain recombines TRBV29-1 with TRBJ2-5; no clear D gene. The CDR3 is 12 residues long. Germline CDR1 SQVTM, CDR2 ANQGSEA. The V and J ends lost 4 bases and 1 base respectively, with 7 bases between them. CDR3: CSVVVVQETQYF. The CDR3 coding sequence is TGCAGCGTTGTGGTCGTCCAAGAGACCCAGTACTTC.

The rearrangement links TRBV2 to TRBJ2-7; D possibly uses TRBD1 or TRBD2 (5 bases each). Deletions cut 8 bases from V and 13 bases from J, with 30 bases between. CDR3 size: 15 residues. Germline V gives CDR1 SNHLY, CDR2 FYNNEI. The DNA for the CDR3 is TGTGCCAGCGAGGGGATGGTAATAGGGAGTAAACCGCAATACTTC. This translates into CASEGMVIGSKPQYF.

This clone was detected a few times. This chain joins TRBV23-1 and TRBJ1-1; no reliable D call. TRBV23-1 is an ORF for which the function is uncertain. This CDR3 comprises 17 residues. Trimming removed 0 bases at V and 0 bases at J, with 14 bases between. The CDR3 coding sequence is TGCGCCAGCAGTCAATCCATCCTATCACGGATGAACACTGAAGCTTTCTTT. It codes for CASSQSILSRMNTEAFF.

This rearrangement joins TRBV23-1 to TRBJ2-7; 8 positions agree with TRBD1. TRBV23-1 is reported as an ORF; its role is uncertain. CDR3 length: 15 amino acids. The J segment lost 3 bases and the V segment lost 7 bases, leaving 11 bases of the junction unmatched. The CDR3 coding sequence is TGCGCCAGCAATAGCGACAGGGGTCGGAACTACGAGCAGTACTTC. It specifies CASNSDRGRNYEQYF.

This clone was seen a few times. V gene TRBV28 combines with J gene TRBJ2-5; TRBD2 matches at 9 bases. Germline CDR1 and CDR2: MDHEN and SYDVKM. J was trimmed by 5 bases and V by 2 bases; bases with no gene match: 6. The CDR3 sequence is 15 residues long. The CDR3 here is CASSLPAGGSETQYF. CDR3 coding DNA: TGTGCCAGCAGTTTACCAGCGGGAGGATCTGAGACCCAGTACTTC.

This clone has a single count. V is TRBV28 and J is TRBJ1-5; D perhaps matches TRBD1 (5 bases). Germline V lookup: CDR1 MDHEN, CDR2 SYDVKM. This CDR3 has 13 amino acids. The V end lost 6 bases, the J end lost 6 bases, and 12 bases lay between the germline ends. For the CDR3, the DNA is TGTGCCAGCAGCTCAGGGTCAAGTCAGCCCCAGCATTTT. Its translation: CASSSGSSQPQHF.